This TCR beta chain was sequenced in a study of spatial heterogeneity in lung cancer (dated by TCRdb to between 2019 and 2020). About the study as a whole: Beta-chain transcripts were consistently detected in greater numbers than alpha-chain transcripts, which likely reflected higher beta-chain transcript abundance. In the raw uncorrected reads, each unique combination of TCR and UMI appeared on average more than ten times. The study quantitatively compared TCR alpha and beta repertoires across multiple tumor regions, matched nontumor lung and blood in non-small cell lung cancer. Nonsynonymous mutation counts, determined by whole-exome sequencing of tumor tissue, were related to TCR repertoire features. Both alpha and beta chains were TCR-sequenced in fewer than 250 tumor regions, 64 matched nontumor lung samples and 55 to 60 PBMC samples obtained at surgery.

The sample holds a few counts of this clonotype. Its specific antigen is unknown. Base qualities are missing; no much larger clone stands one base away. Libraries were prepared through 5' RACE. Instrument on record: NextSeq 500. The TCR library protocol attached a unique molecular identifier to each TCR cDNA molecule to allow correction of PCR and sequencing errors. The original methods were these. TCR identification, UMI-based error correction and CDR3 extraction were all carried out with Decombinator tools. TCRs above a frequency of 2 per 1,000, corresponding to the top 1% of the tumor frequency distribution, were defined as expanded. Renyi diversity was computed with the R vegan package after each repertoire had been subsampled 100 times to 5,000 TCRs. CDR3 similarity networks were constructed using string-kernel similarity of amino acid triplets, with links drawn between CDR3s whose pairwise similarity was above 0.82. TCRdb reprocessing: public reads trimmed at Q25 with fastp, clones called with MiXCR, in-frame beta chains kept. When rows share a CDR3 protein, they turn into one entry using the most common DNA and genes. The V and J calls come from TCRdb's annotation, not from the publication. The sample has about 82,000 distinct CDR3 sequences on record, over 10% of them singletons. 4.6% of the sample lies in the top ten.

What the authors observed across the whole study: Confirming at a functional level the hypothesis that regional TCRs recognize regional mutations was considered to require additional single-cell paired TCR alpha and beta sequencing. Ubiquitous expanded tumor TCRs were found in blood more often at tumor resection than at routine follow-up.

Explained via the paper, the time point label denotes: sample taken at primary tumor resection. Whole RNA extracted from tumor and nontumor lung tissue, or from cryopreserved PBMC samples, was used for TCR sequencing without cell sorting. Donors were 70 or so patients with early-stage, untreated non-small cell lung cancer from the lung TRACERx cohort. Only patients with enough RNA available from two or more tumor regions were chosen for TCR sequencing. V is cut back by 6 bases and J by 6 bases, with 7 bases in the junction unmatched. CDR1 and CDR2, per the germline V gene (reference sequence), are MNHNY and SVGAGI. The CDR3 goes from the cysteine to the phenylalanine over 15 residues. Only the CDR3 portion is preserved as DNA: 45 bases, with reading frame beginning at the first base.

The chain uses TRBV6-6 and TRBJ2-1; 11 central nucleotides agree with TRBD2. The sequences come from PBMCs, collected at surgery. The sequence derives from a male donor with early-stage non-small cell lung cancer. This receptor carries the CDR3 CASRPTSGSGNEQFF. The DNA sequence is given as TGTGCCAGCAGACCCACTAGCGGGAGTGGCAATGAGCAGTTCTTC.